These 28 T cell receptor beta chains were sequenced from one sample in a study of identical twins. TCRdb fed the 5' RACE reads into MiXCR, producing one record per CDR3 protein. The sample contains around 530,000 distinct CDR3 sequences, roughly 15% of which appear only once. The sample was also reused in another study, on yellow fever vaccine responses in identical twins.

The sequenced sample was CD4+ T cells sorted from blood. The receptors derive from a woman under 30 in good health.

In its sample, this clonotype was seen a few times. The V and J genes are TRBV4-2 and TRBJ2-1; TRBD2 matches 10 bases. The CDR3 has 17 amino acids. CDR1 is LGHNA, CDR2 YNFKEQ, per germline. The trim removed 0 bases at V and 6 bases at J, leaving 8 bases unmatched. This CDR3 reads CASSQEAASGSSNEQFF. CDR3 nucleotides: TGTGCCAGCAGCCAAGAGGCCGCTAGCGGGAGTTCCAATGAGCAGTTCTTC.

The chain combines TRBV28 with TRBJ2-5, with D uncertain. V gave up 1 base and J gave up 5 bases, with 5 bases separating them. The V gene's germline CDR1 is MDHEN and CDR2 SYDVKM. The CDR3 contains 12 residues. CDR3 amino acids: CASSLFRETQYF. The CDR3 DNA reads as TGTGCCAGCAGTTTATTCCGGGAGACCCAGTACTTC.

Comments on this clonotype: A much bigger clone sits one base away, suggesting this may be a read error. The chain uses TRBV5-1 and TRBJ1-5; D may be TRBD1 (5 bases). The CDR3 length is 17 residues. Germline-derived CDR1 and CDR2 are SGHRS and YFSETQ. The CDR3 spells CASSLPGVDNSNQPKHF. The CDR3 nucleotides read TGCGCCAGCAGCTTGCCGGGGGTCGATAATAGCAATCAGCCCAAGCATTTT.

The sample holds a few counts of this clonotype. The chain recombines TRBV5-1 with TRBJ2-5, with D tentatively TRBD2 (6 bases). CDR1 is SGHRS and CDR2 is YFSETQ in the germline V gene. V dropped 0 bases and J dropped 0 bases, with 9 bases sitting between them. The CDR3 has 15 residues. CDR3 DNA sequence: TGCGCCAGCAGCTTGGCCTCGGGGGACCAAGAGACCCAGTACTTC. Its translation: CASSLASGDQETQYF.

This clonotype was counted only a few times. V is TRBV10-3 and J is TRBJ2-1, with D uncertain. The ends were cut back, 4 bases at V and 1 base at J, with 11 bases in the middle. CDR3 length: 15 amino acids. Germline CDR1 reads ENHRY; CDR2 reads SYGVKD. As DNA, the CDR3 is TGTGCCATCAGTGTCCAGGCCCAATCCTACAATGAGCAGTTCTTC. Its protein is CAISVQAQSYNEQFF.

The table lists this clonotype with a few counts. The CDR3 DNA follows: TGTGCCATCAGTCGGACAGGGATGAACACTGAAGCTTTCTTT. Its translation is CAISRTGMNTEAFF. This rearrangement joins TRBV10-3 to TRBJ1-1; 8 bases align to TRBD1. The CDR3 consists of 14 residues. V shed 5 bases and J 0 bases; nucleotides not matched to a gene: 2. Germline values: CDR1 ENHRY, CDR2 SYGVKD.

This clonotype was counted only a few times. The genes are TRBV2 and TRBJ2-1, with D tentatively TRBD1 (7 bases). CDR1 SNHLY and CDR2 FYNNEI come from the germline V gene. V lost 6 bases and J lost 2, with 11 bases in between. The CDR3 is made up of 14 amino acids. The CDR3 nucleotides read TGTGCCAGCAGGCGGGACAGAACCTACAATGAGCAGTTCTTC. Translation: CASRRDRTYNEQFF.

The CDR3 coding sequence is TGTGCCAGCGGAAACAAAGGATCTAATGAAAAACTGTTTTTT. This translates into CASGNKGSNEKLFF. The gene calls are TRBV2 and TRBJ1-4, with D unresolved. The CDR3 runs 14 residues. V shed 8 bases and J shed 3 bases, with 13 bases lying between them. CDR1 is SNHLY and CDR2 is FYNNEI in the germline V gene.

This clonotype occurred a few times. For the CDR3, the DNA is TGCAGTGCTAGTACCCGGGCGCCAAATGAGCAGTTCTTC. This gives the protein CSASTRAPNEQFF. This chain uses TRBV20-1 with TRBJ2-1; D unclear. The germline V gene encodes CDR1 DFQATT and CDR2 SNEGSKA (reference sequence). This CDR3 comprises 13 residues. Trimming pared 3 bases from V and 7 bases from J, leaving 13 bases between.

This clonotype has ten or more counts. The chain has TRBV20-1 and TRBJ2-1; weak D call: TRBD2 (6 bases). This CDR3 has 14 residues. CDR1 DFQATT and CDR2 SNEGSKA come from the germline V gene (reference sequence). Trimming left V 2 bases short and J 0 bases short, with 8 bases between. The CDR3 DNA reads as TGCAGTGCTAGAAAGGGAGGCTCCTACAATGAGCAGTTCTTC. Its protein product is CSARKGGSYNEQFF.

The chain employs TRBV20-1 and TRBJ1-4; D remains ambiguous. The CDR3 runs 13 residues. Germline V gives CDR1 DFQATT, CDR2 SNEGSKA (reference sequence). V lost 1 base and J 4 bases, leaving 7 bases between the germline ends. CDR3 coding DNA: TGCAGTGCTAGAGGATCGATTAATGAAAAACTGTTTTTT. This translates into CSARGSINEKLFF.

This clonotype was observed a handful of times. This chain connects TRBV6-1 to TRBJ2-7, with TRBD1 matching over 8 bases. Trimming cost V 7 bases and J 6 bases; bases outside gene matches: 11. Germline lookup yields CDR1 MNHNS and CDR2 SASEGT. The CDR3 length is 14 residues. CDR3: CASTRQGAGGEQYF. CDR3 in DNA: TGTGCCAGCACCCGCCAGGGGGCGGGCGGCGAGCAGTACTTC.

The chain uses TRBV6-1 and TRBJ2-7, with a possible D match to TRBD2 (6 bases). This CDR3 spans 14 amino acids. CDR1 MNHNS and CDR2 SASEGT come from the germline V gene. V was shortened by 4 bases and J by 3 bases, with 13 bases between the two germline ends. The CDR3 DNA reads TGTGCCAGCAGTGGAGGACTAAGCAGCTACGAGCAGTACGTC. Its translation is CASSGGLSSYEQYV.

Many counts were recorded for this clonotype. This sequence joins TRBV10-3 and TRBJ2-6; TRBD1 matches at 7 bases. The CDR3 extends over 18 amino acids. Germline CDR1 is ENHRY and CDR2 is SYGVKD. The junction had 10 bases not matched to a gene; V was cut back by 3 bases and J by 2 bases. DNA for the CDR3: TGTGCCATCAGTGATAAAGGGGGCGCGCCAGCTGGGGCCAACGTCCTGACTTTC. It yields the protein CAISDKGGAPAGANVLTF.

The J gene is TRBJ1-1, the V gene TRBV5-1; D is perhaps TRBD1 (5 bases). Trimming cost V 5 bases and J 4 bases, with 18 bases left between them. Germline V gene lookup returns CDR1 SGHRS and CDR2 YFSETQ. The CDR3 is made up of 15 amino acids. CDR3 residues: CASRERDGRTTEAFF. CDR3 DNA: TGCGCCAGCAGGGAAAGGGACGGGCGGACCACTGAAGCTTTCTTT.

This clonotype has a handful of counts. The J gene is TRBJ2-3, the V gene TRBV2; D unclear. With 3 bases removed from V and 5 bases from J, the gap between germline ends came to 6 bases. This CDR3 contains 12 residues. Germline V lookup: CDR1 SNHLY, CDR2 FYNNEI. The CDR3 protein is CASSDPQDTQYF. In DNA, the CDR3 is TGTGCCAGCAGTGACCCCCAAGATACGCAGTATTTT.

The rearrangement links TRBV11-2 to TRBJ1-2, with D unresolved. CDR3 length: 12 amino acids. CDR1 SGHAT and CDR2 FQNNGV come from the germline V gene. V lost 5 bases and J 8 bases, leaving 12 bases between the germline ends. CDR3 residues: CASSEWRLGYTF. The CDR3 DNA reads TGTGCCAGCAGCGAGTGGCGATTAGGCTACACCTTC. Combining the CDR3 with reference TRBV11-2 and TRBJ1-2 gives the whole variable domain EAGVAQSPRYKIIEKRQSVAFWCNPISGHATLYWYQQILGQGPKLLIQFQNNGVVDDSQLPKDRFSAERLKGVDSTLKIQPAKLEDSAVYLCASSEWRLGYTFGSGTRLTVV.

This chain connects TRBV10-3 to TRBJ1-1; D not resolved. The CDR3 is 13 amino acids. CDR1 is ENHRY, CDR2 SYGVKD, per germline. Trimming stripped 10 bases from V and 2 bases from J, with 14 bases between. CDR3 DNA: TGTGCCAACCCTTTGCGGAATAACACTGAAGCTTTCTTT. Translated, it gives CANPLRNNTEAFF.

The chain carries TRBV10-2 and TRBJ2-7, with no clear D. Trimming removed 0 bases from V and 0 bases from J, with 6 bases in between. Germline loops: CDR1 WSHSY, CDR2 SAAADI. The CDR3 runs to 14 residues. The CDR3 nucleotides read TGCGCCAGCAGTGAGTCTATGGGCTCCTACGAGCAGTACGTC. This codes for CASSESMGSYEQYV.

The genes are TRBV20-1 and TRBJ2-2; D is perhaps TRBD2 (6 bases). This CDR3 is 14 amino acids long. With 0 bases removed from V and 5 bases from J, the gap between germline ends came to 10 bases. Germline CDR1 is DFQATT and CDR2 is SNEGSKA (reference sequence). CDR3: CSARDFRGTGELFF. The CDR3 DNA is TGCAGTGCTAGAGATTTTCGGGGGACCGGGGAGCTGTTTTTT.

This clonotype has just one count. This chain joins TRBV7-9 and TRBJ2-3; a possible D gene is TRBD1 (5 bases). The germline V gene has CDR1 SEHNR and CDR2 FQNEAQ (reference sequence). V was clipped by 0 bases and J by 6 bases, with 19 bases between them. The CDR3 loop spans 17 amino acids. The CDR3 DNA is TGTGCCAGCAGCTTAGCCCCCAGGGCTCCCGGGTTTGATACGCAGTATTTT. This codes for CASSLAPRAPGFDTQYF.

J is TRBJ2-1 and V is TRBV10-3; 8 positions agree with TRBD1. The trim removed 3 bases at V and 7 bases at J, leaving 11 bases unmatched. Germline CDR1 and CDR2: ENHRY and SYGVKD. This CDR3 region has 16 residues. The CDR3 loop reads CAISDSGTGIKNEQFF. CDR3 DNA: TGTGCCATCAGTGATTCCGGGACAGGTATAAAAAATGAGCAGTTCTTC.

The CDR3 DNA sequence: TGTGCCAGCAGTTACTCGTGGGCAGCTGGAAACACCATATATTTT. Its translation: CASSYSWAAGNTIYF. The V and J genes are TRBV6-5 and TRBJ1-3; no definite D call. Germline loops: CDR1 MNHEY, CDR2 SVGAGI. The V and J ends lost 0 bases and 2 bases respectively, with 8 bases between them. CDR3 length: 15 residues.

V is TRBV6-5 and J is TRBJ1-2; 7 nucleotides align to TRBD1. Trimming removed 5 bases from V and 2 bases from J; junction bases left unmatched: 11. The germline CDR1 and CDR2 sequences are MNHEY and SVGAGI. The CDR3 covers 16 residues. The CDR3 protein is CASSHQTGSINYGYTF. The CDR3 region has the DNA TGTGCCAGCAGTCACCAGACAGGGAGCATCAACTATGGCTACACCTTC.

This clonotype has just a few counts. CDR3 residues: CASSRERGGYGYTF. CDR3 sequence (DNA): TGTGCCAGCAGTCGGGAAAGGGGGGGGTATGGCTACACCTTC. This chain links TRBV28 with TRBJ1-2, with a possible D match to TRBD1 (6 bases). This CDR3 comprises 14 residues. V was shortened by 5 bases and J by 5 bases, with 15 bases between the two germline ends. CDR1 and CDR2 from the germline V gene are MDHEN and SYDVKM.

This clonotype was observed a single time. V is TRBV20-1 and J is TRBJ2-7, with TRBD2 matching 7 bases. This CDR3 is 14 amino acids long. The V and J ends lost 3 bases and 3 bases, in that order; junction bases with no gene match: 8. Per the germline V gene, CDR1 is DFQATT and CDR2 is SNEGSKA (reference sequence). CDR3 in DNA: TGCAGTGCTAGGGAAGCGGGGAGTGGCTACGAGCAGTACTTC. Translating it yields CSAREAGSGYEQYF.

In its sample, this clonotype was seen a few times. The CDR3 spells CATSDLHGRANTGELFF. The CDR3 region has the DNA TGTGCCACCAGTGATTTGCACGGGAGGGCGAACACCGGGGAGCTGTTTTTT. This chain uses TRBV24-1 with TRBJ2-2; the match to TRBD2 covers 8 bases. Germline V gene sequence: CDR1 KGHDR, CDR2 SFDVKD. This CDR3 comprises 17 residues. V shed 0 bases and J 0 bases; nucleotides not matched to a gene: 2.

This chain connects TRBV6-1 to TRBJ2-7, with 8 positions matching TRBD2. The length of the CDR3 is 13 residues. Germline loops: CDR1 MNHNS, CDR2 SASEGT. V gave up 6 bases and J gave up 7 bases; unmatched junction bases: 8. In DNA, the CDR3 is TGTGCCAGCAGGCGCGGGGGGACGGGGGAGCAGTACGTC. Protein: CASRRGGTGEQYV.